The clone carrying this TCR beta chain appeared a single time. This CDR3 is built from 13 residues. Germline assignment: CDR1 MNHNS and CDR2 SASEGT. The V and J ends lost 7 bases and 6 bases respectively, with 13 bases between them. This sample is drawn from a study of T cell changes during pregnancy in multiple sclerosis. Measured with immunoSEQ multiplex PCR; TCRdb has only the in-frame clones, and not every one. The sample lists around 86,000 clones, 90% to 95% occurring once. The clonotype was recovered from a female donor with multiple sclerosis, enrolled in a pregnancy study. Material: peripheral blood, obtained in the first trimester of pregnancy. The rearrangement links TRBV6-1 to TRBJ2-1; D is unclear. The CDR3 sequence is CASMVEPGNEQFF. In DNA, the CDR3 is TGTGCCAGCATGGTTGAGCCCGGCAATGAGCAGTTCTTC.